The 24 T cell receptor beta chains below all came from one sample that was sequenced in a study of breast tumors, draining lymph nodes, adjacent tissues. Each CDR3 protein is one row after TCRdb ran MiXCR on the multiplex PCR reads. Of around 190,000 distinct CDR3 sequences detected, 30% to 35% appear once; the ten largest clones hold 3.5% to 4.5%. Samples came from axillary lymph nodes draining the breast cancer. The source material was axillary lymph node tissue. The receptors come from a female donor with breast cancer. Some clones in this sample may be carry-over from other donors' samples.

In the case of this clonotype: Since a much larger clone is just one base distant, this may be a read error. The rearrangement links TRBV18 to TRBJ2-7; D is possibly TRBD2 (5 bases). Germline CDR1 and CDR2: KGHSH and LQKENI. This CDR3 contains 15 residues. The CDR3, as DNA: TGTGCCAGCTCACAAACAGCGGCCGGGGTATACGAGCCGTACTTC. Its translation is CASSQTAAGVYEPYF. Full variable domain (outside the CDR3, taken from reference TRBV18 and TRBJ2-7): NAGVMQNPRHLVRRRGQEARLRCSPMKGHSHVYWYRQLPEEGLKFMVYLQKENIIDESGMPKERFSAEFPKEGPSILRIQQVVRGDSAAYFCASSQTAAGVYEPYFGPGTRLTVT.

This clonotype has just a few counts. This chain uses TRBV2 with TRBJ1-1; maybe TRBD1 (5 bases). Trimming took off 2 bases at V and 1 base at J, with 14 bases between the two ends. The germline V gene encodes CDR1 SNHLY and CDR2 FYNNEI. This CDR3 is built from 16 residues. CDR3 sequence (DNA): TGTGCCAGCAGTGAATATCGGGACCCAGGGAACACTGAAGCTTTCTTT. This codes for CASSEYRDPGNTEAFF. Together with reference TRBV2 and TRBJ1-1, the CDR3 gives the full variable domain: EPEVTQTPSHQVTQMGQEVILRCVPISNHLYFYWYRQILGQKVEFLVSFYNNEISEKSEIFDDQFSVERPDGSNFTLKIRSTKLEDSAMYFCASSEYRDPGNTEAFFGQGTRLTVV.

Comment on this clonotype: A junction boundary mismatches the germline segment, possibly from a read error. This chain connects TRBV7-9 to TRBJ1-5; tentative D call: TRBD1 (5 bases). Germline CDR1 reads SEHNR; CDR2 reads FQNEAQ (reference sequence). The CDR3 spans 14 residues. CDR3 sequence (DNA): TGTGCTAGCAGCTTAGTAGATGGGGGAGAGACCCAGCATTTT. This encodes CASSLVDGGETQHF.

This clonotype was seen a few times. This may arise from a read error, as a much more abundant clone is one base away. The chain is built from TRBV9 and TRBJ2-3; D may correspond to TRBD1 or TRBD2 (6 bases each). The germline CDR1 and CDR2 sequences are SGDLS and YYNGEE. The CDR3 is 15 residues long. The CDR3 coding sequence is TGTGCCAGCAGCGTAGGGAGGGGGGAAACAGATACGCCGTATTTT. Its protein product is CASSVGRGETDTPYF. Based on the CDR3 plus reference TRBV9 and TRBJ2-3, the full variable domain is DSGVTQTPKHLITATGQRVTLRCSPRSGDLSVYWYQQSLDQGLQFLIQYYNGEERAKGNILERFSAQQFPDLHSELNLSSLELGDSALYFCASSVGRGETDTPYFGPGTRLTVL.

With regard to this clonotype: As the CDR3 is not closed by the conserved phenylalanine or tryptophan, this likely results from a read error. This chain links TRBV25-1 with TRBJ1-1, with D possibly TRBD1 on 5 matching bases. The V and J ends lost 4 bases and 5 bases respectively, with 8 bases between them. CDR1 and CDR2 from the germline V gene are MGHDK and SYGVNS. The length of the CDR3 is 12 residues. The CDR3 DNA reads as TGTGCCAGCAGTGCGGGGGGGACTGAAGCTTTCCTT. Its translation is CASSAGGTEAFL.

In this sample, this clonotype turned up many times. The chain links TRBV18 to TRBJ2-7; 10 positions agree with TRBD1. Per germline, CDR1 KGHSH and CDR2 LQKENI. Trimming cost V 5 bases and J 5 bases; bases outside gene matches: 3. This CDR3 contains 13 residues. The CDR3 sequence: CASSGDRGNEQYF. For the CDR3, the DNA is TGTGCCAGCTCAGGGGACAGGGGAAACGAGCAGTACTTC.

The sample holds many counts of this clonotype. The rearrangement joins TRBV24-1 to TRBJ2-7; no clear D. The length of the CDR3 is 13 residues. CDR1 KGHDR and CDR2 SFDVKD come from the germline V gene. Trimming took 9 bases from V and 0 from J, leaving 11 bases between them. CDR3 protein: CATASPHSYEQYF. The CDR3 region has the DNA TGTGCCACCGCTTCCCCGCACTCCTACGAGCAGTACTTC.

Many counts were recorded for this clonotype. CDR3: CASRLGHLSGNTIYF. In nucleotides, the CDR3 is TGTGCCAGCAGGCTGGGACACCTCTCTGGAAACACCATATATTTT. The chain carries TRBV12-3 or TRBV12-4 and TRBJ1-3; the D gene is possibly TRBD1 (6 bases). V was pared by 6 bases and J by 0 bases, with 12 bases between. CDR3 length equals 15 residues.

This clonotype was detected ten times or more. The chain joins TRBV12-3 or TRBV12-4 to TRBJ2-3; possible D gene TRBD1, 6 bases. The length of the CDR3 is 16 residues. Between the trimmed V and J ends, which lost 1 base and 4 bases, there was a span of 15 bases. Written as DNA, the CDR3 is TGTGCCAGCAGTTTAGGGTGGGGGCAAAGGGCAGATACGCAGTATTTT. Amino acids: CASSLGWGQRADTQYF.

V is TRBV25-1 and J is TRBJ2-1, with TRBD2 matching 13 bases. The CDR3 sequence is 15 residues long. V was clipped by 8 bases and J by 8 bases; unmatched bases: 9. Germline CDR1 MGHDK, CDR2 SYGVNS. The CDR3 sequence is CASSPGTSGIDEQFF. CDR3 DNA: TGTGCCAGCTCACCCGGGACTAGCGGGATCGATGAGCAGTTCTTC.

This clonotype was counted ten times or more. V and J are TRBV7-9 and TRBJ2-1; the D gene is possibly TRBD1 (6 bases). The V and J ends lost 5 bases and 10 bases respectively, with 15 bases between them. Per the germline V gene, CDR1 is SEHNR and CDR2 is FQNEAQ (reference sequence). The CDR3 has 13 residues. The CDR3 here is CASSPQQGQEQFF. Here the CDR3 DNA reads TGTGCCAGCAGCCCGCAACAGGGTCAGGAGCAGTTCTTC.

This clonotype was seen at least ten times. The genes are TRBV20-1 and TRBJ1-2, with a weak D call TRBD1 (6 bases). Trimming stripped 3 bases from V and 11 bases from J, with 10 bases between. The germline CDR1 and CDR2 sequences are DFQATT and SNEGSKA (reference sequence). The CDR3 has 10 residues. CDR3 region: CSASGRGYTF. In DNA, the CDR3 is TGCAGTGCTAGTGGCAGGGGATACACCTTC.

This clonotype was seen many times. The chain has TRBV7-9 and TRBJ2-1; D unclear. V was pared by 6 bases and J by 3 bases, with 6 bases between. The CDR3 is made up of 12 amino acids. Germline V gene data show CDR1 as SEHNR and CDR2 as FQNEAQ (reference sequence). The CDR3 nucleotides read TGTGCCAGCAGGGGTGGCTACAATGAGCAGTTCTTC. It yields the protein CASRGGYNEQFF.

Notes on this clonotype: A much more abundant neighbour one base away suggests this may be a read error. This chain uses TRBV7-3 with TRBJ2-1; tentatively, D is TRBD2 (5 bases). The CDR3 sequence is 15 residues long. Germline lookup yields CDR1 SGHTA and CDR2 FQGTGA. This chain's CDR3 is CASSLPGSSYNEQLF. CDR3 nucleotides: TGTGCCAGCAGCTTACCGGGAAGCTCCTACAATGAGCAGCTCTTC.

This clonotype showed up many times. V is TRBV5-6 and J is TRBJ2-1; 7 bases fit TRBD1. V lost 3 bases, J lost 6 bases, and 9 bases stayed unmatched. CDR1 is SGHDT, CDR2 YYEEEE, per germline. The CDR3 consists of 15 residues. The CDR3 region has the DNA TGTGCCAGCAGCTGGACTGGGGACAGTCTCAATGAGCAGTTCTTC. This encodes CASSWTGDSLNEQFF.

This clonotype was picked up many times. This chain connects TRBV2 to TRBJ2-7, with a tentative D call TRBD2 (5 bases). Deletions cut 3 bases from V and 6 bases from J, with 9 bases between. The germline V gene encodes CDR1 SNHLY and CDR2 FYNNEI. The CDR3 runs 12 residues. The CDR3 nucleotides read TGTGCCAGCAGTGAGGTAGGGAGCGAGCAGTACTTC. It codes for CASSEVGSEQYF.

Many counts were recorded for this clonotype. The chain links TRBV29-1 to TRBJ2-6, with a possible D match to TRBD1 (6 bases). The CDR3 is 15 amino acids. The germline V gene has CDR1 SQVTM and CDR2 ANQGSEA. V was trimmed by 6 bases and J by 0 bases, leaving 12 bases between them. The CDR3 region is CSVAGQSSGANVLTF. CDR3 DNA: TGCAGCGTCGCCGGACAGTCCTCTGGGGCCAACGTCCTGACTTTC.

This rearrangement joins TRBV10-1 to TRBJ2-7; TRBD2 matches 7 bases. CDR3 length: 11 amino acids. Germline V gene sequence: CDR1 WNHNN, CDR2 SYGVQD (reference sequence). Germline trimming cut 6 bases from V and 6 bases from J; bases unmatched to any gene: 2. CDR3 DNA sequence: TGCGCCAGCAGGGGGGGGGGCGAGCAGTACTTC. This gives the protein CASRGGGEQYF.

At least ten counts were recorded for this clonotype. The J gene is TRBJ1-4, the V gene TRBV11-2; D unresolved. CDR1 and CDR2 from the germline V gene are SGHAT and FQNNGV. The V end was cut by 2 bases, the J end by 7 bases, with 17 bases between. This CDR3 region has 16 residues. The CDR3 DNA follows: TGTGCCAGCAGCTTACTAACAGAGAGTATGGGTGAAAAACTGTTTTTT. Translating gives CASSLLTESMGEKLFF.

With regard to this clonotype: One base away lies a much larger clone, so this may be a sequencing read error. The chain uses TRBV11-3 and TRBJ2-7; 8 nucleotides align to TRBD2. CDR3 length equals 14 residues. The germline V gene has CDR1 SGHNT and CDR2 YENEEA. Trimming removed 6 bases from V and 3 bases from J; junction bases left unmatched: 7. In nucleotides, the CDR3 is TGTGCCAGCAGTTTACGGGGGGGCCTCTACGAGCAGTACTTC. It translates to CASSLRGGLYEQYF.

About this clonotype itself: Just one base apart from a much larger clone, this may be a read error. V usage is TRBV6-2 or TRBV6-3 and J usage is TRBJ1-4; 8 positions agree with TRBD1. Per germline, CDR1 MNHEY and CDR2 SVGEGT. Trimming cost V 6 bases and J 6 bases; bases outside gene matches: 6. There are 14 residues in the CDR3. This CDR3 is CASRPGQEHEKLFF. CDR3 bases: TGTGCCAGCAGGCCGGGACAGGAGCATGAAAAACTGTTTTTT.

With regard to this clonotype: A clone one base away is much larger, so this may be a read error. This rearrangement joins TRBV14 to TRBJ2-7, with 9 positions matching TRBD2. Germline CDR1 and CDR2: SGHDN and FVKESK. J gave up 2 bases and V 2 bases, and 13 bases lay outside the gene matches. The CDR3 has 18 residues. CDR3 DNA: TGTGCCAGCAGCCAACGTCTTTTTAGCGGGAGTAAAGCCTACGAGCAGTACTTC. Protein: CASSQRLFSGSKAYEQYF.

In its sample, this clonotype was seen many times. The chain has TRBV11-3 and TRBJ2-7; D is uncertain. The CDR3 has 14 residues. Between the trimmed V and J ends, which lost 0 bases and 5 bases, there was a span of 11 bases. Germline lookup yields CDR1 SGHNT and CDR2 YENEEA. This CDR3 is CASSLDLNSHEQYF. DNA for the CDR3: TGTGCCAGCAGCTTAGATCTGAACAGTCACGAGCAGTACTTC.

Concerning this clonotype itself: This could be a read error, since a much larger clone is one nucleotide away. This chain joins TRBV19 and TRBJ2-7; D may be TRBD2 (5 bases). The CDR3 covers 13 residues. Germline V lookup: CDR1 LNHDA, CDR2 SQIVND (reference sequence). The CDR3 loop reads CASSSRAPNEQCF. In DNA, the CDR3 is TGTGCCAGTAGTTCGAGGGCTCCTAACGAGCAGTGCTTC.